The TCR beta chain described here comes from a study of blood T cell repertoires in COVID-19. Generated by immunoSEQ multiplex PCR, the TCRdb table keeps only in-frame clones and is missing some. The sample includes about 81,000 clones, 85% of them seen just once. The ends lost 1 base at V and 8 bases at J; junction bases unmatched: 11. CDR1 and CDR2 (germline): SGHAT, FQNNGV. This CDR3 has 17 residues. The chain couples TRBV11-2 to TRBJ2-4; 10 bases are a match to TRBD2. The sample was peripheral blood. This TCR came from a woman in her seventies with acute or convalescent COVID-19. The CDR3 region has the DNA TGTGCCAGCAGCTTAGTACCCCCTCCCGGACTAGCGGACATTCAGTACTTC. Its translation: CASSLVPPPGLADIQYF.